The clone carrying this TCR beta chain occurred many times. Its specificity is unknown. TCRdb called the 5' RACE reads again in MiXCR, with one record for every CDR3 protein. The sample carries 650,000 to 800,000 distinct CDR3 sequences, 8% to 9% recorded once. These data belong to a study of identical twins. Study-level points and caveats: Low generation probability was overrepresented in out-of-frame alpha sequences shared by twins. Within cord blood, abundant beta clonotypes carried fewer insertions, but memory repertoires showed no such trend. Invariant cells of the MAIT and iNKT types might have partly distorted the zero-insertion analyses. For out-of-frame beta sequences, excess twin sharing was weaker.

Germline CDR1 SEHNR, CDR2 FQNEAQ (reference sequence). There are 12 residues in the CDR3. V was pared by 1 base and J by 3 bases, with 4 bases between. This sample also appeared in a second study, on yellow fever vaccine responses in identical twins.

This clonotype was sampled from a woman under 30 in good health. Source material: PBMCs. The chain couples TRBV7-9 to TRBJ2-7, with unresolved D. In DNA form, the CDR3 reads TGTGCCAGCAGCTTAGATATCTACGAGCAGTACTTC. Translation: CASSLDIYEQYF. Full variable domain (remainder filled in from reference TRBV7-9 and TRBJ2-7): DTGVSQNPRHKITKRGQNVTFRCDPISEHNRLYWYRQTLGQGPEFLTYFQNEAQLEKSRLLSDRFSAERPKGSFSTLEIQRTEQGDSAMYLCASSLDIYEQYFGPGTRLTVT.